This T cell receptor beta chain was sequenced for a study of blood T cell repertoires in COVID-19. Study overall: PBMCs, B-cell-depleted T cells, or T cells were the source of the cDNA or gDNA that made up the material.

The protocol was immunoSEQ multiplex PCR, while the TCRdb copy is restricted to in-frame clones and leaves out a portion. The sample includes fewer than 70,000 clones, around 79% seen only once; the top ten take 3% to 3.5%. Germline V CDR1 and CDR2: KGHDR, SFDVKD. This CDR3 contains 15 residues. Trimming removed 4 bases from V and 5 bases from J; junction bases left unmatched: 5. Material: peripheral blood. The V and J genes are TRBV24-1 and TRBJ2-5; TRBD1 aligns across 11 bases. This clonotype was obtained from a man aged 60-69 years with acute or convalescent COVID-19. CDR3 residues: CATSEGTGGKETQYF. In nucleotides, the CDR3 is TGTGCCACCAGTGAGGGGACAGGGGGAAAGGAGACCCAGTACTTC.